This T cell receptor (beta chain) stems from a study of blood T cell repertoires in COVID-19 (dated by TCRdb to 2020 to 2021). Study-level background: Samples covering the acute and convalescent phases of COVID-19 were provided by collaborators in the United States, Italy and Spain. The material from the prospective study consisted of cDNA or gDNA derived from T cells, B-cell-depleted T cells, or PBMCs. The dataset comprised deeply sampled blood TCRbeta repertoires from subjects exposed to, actively infected with, or recovered from COVID-19. The repertoires were released in a freely available public database intended as a resource for research on the immune response to SARS-CoV-2. Samples were obtained from the ongoing ImmuneRACE study (first 160 participants) and from about 1,300 subjects provided by 6 global collaborators. Sample metadata almost always included a de-identified subject ID, COVID-19 status, age in years and sex. Where HLA class I and class II types were available, the types were taken from metadata supplied by the sample provider, not from assay-based typing. Summary of the overall study and its limitations: The amount of clinical and demographic metadata varied by source and participant and was provided uncurated.

TCRbeta CDR3 regions were amplified from genomic DNA using the immunoSEQ Assay, a bias-controlled multiplex PCR. The authors processed their data as follows. The number of nucleated cells in each sample was estimated by amplification of reference gene primers within the assay. Sequence reads were collapsed and filtered to measure the absolute abundance of every unique TCRbeta CDR3 rearrangement. Productive Simpson clonality was computed per sample as the square root of Simpson's diversity index over productive rearrangements. TCRdb took this table from immuneACCESS and kept in-frame rearrangements with V and J called. Such tables lack part of the clones; where checked against another copy, unresolved V genes explain under half of the gap, and the rest is unexplained. V, J and clone size derive from that table, while D and trimming were established from the DNA sequence. This sample lists about 190,000 clones; more than 60% were detected once. The top ten clones comprise around 11% of the sample.

Details on this clone: Its antigen remains unidentified. No much larger clone is present one base from it, and per-base qualities are unavailable.

For CDR1 and CDR2, the germline V gene (reference sequence) lists GTSNPN and SVGIG. From its cysteine to its phenylalanine, the CDR3 spans 15 amino acids. Kept here is only the CDR3 DNA, which spans 45 bases and is read in frame from base 1. Trimming removed 2 bases from V and 4 bases from J; the gene matches leave 6 bases unexplained. Collaborating institutions collected whole blood in K2EDTA tubes following their own protocols. For TCRbeta analysis, collaborators shipped samples in one of three forms: frozen whole blood, isolated PBMCs, or DNA extracted from either of those sample types. This receptor was taken from a woman aged 45-60 years with acute or convalescent COVID-19. In this chain, TRBV30 is recombined with TRBJ1-5, with 9 central nucleotides matching TRBD1. The sequencing sample was made of peripheral blood. The DNA sequence reads TGTGCCTGGAGTCATGGACAGGGGACAAATCAGCCCCAGCATTTT. Protein translation: CAWSHGQGTNQPQHF.